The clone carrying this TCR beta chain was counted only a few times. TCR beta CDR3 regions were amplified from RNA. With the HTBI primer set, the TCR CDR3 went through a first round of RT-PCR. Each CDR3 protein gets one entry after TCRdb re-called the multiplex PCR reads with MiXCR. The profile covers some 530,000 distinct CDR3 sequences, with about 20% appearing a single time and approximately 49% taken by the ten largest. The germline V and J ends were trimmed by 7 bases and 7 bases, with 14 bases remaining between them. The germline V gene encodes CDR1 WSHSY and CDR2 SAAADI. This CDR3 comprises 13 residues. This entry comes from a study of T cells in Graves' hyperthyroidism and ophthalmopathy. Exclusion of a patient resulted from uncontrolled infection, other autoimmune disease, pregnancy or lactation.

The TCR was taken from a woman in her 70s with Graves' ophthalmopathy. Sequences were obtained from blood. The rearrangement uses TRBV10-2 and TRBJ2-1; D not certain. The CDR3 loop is CASTAVASNEQFF. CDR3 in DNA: TGCGCCAGCACGGCGGTGGCCTCGAATGAGCAGTTCTTC.